This TCR beta chain comes out of a study of shared clonotypes between healthy human individuals. Donation came from healthy HIV-negative adults that had no recent acute infections or vaccinations. This clone was seen many times. Its antigen is still unknown. Study observations and caveats: It was the few donors that limited the genetic and exposure-history diversity represented. Researchers sampled blood only, noting tissue repertoires likely differ.

Every unsorted PBMC PCR replicate was loaded with 300 ng DNA, tens of thousands of T cell genomes. Using immunoSEQ multiplex PCR, the repertoire was profiled, and TCRdb retains in-frame clones only, with some absent. The data contain about 510,000 clones, more than 65% of them singletons. V was shortened by 2 bases and J by 5 bases, with 10 bases between the two germline ends. The CDR3 covers 14 residues. Germline V gene sequence: CDR1 MDHEN, CDR2 SYDVKM. The chain employs TRBV28 and TRBJ1-5; D perhaps matches TRBD1 (6 bases). Sequences were obtained from PBMCs. This TCR was recovered from a woman in her thirties or forties in good health. Some clones in this sample may be carry-over from other donors' samples. The DNA for the CDR3 is TGTGCCAGCAGTTTAGTGACAGGACATCAGCCCCAGCATTTT. Protein product: CASSLVTGHQPQHF.